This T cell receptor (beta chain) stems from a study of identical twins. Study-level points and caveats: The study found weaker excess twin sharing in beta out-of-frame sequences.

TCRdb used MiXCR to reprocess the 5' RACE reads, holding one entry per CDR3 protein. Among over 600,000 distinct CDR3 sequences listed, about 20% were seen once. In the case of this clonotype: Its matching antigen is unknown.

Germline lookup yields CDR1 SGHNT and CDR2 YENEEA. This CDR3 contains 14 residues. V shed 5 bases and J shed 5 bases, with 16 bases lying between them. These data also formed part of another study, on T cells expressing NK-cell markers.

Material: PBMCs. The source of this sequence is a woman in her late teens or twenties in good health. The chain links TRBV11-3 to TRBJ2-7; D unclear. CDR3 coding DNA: TGTGCCAGCAGCCCAGGCACGGCGTACCACGAGCAGTACTTC. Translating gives CASSPGTAYHEQYF.